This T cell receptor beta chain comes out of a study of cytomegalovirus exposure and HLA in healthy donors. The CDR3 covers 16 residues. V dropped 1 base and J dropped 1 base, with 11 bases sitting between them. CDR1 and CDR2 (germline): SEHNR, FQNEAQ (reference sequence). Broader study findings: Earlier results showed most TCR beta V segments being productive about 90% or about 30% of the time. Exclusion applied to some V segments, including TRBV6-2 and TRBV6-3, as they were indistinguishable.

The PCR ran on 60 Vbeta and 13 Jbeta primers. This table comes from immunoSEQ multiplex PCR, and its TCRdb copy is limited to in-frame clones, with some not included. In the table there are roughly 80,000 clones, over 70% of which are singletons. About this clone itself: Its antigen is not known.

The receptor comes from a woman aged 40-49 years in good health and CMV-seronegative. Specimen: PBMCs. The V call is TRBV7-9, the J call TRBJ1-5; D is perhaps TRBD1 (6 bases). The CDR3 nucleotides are TGTGCCAGCAGCTTAGTTACAGGGACGAGCAATCAGCCCCAGCATTTT. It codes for CASSLVTGTSNQPQHF.